The 11 T cell receptor beta chains in this list originate from one sample, sequenced in a study of brain metastases from non-small cell lung cancer. Here immunoSEQ multiplex PCR was the method, and the copy in TCRdb shows in-frame clones only, minus some. Altogether thousands of clones are present, around 90% being singletons, with the ten largest covering about 3.6%. Sequencing used primary lung tumor tissue. The receptors derive from a donor aged 40 or over with non-small cell lung cancer.

The chain couples TRBV7-8 to TRBJ1-1; 7 nucleotides align to TRBD1. CDR3 length equals 14 residues. Germline V gene data show CDR1 as SGHVS and CDR2 as FQNEAQ. V was clipped by 5 bases and J by 0 bases; unmatched bases: 3. CDR3 sequence: CASSPGGLNTEAFF. The CDR3 nucleotides read TGTGCCAGCAGCCCAGGGGGATTGAACACTGAAGCTTTCTTT.

In its sample, this clone was seen once. Other DNA sequences of this sample code for an identical CDR3. This chain links TRBV28 with TRBJ1-2, with unresolved D. With 3 bases removed from V and 4 bases from J, the gap between germline ends came to 6 bases. CDR3 length equals 12 residues. CDR1 is MDHEN, CDR2 SYDVKM, per germline. In DNA form, the CDR3 reads TGTGCCAGCAGTTTTGTCTTCTATGGCTACACCTTC. Protein sequence: CASSFVFYGYTF.

V gene TRBV7-2 combines with J gene TRBJ1-2; TRBD1 might be the D (5 bases). The CDR3 covers 14 residues. With 5 bases removed from V and 2 bases from J, the gap between germline ends came to 12 bases. CDR1 and CDR2 (germline): SGHTA, FQGNSA. The CDR3 sequence is CASSLSPGNYGYTF. CDR3 DNA sequence: TGTGCCAGCAGCCTCTCACCAGGGAACTATGGCTACACCTTC.

The chain uses TRBV14 and TRBJ2-1, with 8 bases lining up with TRBD2. Trimming at V came to 4 bases and at J to 7 bases, leaving 9 bases not matched to a gene. Germline CDR1 is SGHDN and CDR2 is FVKESK. This CDR3 comprises 15 residues. CDR3 loop: CASSPVAGGSNEQFF. In nucleotides, the CDR3 is TGTGCCAGCAGCCCGGTGGCGGGAGGATCAAATGAGCAGTTCTTC.

This chain uses TRBV7-9 with TRBJ2-1; tentative D call: TRBD1 (6 bases). V lost 2 bases and J lost 2, with 10 bases in between. The CDR3 has 15 amino acids. Germline V lookup: CDR1 SEHNR, CDR2 FQNEAQ (reference sequence). In DNA form, the CDR3 reads TGTGCCAGCAGCTTAAGGACAGAAACCTACAATGAGCAGTTCTTC. Its protein is CASSLRTETYNEQFF.

The chain uses TRBV2 and TRBJ1-4, with D perhaps matching TRBD1 (5 bases). Germline CDR1 reads SNHLY; CDR2 reads FYNNEI. Trimming left V 5 bases short and J 7 bases short, with 11 bases between. The CDR3 is 13 residues long. CDR3 nucleotides: TGTGCCAGCAGTTTGGACATGGCTGAAAAACTGTTTTTT. This codes for CASSLDMAEKLFF.

The CDR3 is CASSLGLAGAEQFF. Here the CDR3 DNA reads TGTGCCAGCAGCCTTGGACTAGCGGGAGCTGAGCAGTTCTTC. This chain uses TRBV7-3 with TRBJ2-1; 13 bases align to TRBD2. The V segment lost 5 bases and the J segment 9 bases; nucleotides outside the gene matches: 4. CDR1 and CDR2 from the germline V gene are SGHTA and FQGTGA. CDR3 length: 14 residues.

By share, this clone counts as large (0.1 to 1%). The chain couples TRBV19 to TRBJ2-1; the match to TRBD1 covers 9 bases. The CDR3 is 15 residues long. From germline, CDR1 is LNHDA and CDR2 SQIVND (reference sequence). V shed 8 bases, J shed 4 bases, and the junction held 9 bases outside the gene matches. The DNA of the CDR3 is TGTGCCAGTGGGGACAGGGATGGTGGTTACAATGAGCAGTTCTTC. Protein sequence: CASGDRDGGYNEQFF.

V usage is TRBV6-5 and J usage is TRBJ1-4, with D perhaps matching TRBD1 (5 bases). This CDR3 has 14 residues. Germline lookup yields CDR1 MNHEY and CDR2 SVGAGI. V was clipped by 7 bases and J by 3 bases, with 12 bases between them. CDR3 DNA: TGTGCCAGCATTCAGTTGGGGGCTAATGAAAAACTGTTTTTT. Amino acids: CASIQLGANEKLFF.

This chain joins TRBV12-5 and TRBJ1-5; D is unresolved. Germline lookup yields CDR1 LGHNT and CDR2 FRNRAP. This CDR3 is 17 amino acids long. V lost 4 bases and J 3 bases, leaving 19 bases between the germline ends. CDR3 sequence: CASGSHVRKGLNQPQHF. In nucleotides, the CDR3 is TGTGCTAGTGGTTCCCACGTCCGGAAAGGCCTCAATCAGCCCCAGCATTTT. The whole variable domain, remainder taken from reference TRBV12-5 and TRBJ1-5, is DARVTQTPRHKVTEMGQEVTMRCQPILGHNTVFWYRQTMMQGLELLAYFRNRAPLDDSGMPKDRFSAEMPDATLATLKIQPSEPRDSAVYFCASGSHVRKGLNQPQHFGDGTRLSIL.

This chain joins TRBV9 and TRBJ1-3; TRBD1 aligns across 10 bases. Germline V gene data show CDR1 as SGDLS and CDR2 as YYNGEE. With 4 bases clipped from V and 1 base from J, the junction kept 5 bases outside the gene matches. The CDR3 is 16 amino acids. The chain's CDR3 is CASSPGQGVSGNTIYF. The CDR3, as DNA: TGTGCCAGCAGCCCAGGACAGGGGGTTTCTGGAAACACCATATATTTT.